A selection of T cell receptor beta chains follows, all from one sample in a study of blood T cells in healthy people across ages. TCRdb redid the calling of the 5' RACE reads with MiXCR, one entry per CDR3 protein. Of nearly 800,000 distinct CDR3 sequences listed, 20% to 25% are singletons. This sample also belongs to another study, concerning T cells of mothers and their children.

The material sequenced was blood. Receptors were obtained from a boy under 18 in good health. Both conserved end residues are part of each CDR3. A D gene is named only where the DNA matches it firmly. Clone size appears in some rows only: once, few, many, or a class for an expanded clone.

>TRBJ2-1|.|TRBV6-2/TRBV6-3|.
TGTGCCAGCAGTTACTCTACTCTGACTTCCCATGAGCAGTTCTTC
CASSYSTLTSHEQFF
>TRBJ2-3|.|TRBV12-3/TRBV12-4|.
TGTGCCAGCAGTTTAGCTCCTAGCACAGATACGCAGTATTTT
CASSLAPSTDTQYF
>TRBJ2-7|.|TRBV7-9|.
TGTGCCAGCAGCTTATCCAACGGCTACGAGCAGTACTTC
CASSLSNGYEQYF
>TRBJ1-5|few|TRBV28|TRBD1
TGTGCCAGCAGTTTCGAGGGGGCATATCAGCCCCAGCATTTT
CASSFEGAYQPQHF
>TRBJ2-7|.|TRBV20-1|TRBD1
TGCAGTGCGACGGACAGGGCCCAAACCTACGAGCAGTACTTC
CSATDRAQTYEQYF
>TRBJ1-2|.|TRBV3-1|.
TGTGCCAGCAGCCAAGGAAATATGAACTATGGCTACACCTTC
CASSQGNMNYGYTF
>TRBJ2-1|few|TRBV7-9|TRBD2
TGTGCCAGCAGCTTACAGCGGGGGGGCTGGTACAATGAGCAGTTCTTC
CASSLQRGGWYNEQFF
>TRBJ2-7|few|TRBV5-6|.
TGTGCCAGCAGCTGGGGTTCAGCGTTGACCTCCTACGAGCAGTACTTC
CASSWGSALTSYEQYF
>TRBJ1-3|.|TRBV2|.
TGTGCCAGCAGTGAAGTGGGATCTGGAAACACCATATATTTT
CASSEVGSGNTIYF
>TRBJ2-5|.|TRBV15|TRBD1
TGTGCCACCAGCAGAGGAACGGGGACAGGGCAAGAGACCCAGTACTTC
CATSRGTGTGQETQYF